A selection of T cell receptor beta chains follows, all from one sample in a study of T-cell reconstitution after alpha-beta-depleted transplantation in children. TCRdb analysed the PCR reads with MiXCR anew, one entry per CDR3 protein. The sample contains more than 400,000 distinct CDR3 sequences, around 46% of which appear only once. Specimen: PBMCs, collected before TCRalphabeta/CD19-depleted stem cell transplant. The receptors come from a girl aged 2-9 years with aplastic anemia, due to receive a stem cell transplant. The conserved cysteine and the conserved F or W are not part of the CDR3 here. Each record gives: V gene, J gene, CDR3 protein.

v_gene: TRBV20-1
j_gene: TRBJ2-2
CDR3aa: SARALPLNTGELF

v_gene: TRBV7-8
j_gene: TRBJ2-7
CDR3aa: ASSLGQDRTYEQY

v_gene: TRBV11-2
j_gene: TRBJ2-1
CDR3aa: ASSLGDYHNEQF

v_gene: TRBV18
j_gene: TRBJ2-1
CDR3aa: ASSPGLAAKPSYNEQF

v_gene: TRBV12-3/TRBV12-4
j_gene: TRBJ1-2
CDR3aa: ASSASLTAYGYT

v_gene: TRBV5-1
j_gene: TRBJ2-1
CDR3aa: ASSRTSGGAGEQF

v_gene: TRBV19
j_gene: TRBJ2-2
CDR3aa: ASSNQNNGELF

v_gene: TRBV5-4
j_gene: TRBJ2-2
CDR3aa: ASSKPQGNTGELF

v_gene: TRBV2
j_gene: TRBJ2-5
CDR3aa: ASSGGRETQY

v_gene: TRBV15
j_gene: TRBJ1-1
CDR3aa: ATSGDRGFAEAF

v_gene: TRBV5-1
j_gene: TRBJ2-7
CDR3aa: ASSLGDSSYEQY

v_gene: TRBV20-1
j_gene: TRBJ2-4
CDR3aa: SAHLAGAKNIQY

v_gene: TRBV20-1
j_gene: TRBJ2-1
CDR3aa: SARGPGTGRDNEQF

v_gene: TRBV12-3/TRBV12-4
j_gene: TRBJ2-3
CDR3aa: ASSSSPSTDTQY

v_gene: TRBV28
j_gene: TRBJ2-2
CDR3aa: ASSSPLAGVTGELF

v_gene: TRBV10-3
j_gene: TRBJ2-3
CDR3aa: AISEPGNTDTQY

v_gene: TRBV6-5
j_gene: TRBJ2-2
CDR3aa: ASSYSIATGTGELF

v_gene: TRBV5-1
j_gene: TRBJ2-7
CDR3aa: ASSGGQGDYEQY

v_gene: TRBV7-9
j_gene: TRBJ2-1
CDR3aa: ASSLAGTSSSYNEQF

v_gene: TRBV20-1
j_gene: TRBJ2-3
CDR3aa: SASGLAYTDTQY

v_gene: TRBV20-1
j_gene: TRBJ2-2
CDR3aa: CARALRGAANTGELF

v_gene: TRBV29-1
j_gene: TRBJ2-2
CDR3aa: SVVSSSNTGELF

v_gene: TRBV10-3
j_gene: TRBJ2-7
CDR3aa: AISGSSGVSYEQY

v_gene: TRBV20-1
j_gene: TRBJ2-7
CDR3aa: SARDRAKSSYEQY

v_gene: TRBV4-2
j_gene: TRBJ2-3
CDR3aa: ASSPGGQRTDTQY

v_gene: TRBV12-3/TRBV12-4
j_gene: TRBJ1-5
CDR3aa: ASSPGQGNQPQH

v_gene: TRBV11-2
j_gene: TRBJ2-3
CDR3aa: ASSLEREALPQADTQY

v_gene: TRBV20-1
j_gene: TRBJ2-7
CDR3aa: SAAPGGGGEQY

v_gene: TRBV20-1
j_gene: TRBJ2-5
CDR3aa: SAKGPRTFQETQY

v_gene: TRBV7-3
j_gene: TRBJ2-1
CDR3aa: ASSSSGLEDNEQF

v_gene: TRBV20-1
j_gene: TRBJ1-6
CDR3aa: SGDKASLNSPLH

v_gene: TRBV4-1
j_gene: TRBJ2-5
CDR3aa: ASSQDRTGVETQY

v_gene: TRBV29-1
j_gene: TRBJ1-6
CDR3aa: SVGTGPGSPLH

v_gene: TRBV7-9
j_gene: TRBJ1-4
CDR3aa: ASSVRGGKLF

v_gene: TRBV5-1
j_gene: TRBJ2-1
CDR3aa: ASSLGGGGGNEQF

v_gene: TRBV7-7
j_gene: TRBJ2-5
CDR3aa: ASSLETGGIAETQY

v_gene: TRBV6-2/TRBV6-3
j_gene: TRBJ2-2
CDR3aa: ASNLGNTGELF

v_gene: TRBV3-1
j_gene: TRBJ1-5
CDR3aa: ASSQESGGQPQH

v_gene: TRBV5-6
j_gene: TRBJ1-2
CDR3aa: ASIVTGGGYCYT

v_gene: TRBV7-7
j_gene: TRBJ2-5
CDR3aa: ASSRGLAGDLRETQY

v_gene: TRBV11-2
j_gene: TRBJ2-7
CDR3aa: ASSLGDSIYEQY

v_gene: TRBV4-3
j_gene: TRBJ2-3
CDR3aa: ASSQDTVSTDTQY